This T cell receptor beta chain emerged from a study of blood T cells in healthy people across ages. Study-level background: There was about one barcoded beta molecule captured by template switching per two T cells.

It was with a sample-barcoded 5' primer and a J-beta primer mix that a second PCR of roughly 7 to 12 cycles was run. TCRdb re-called the 5' RACE reads with MiXCR, one entry per CDR3 protein. The repertoire consists of about 640,000 distinct CDR3 sequences, with roughly three fifths occurring once and the leading ten covering about two fifths. Researchers isolated at least 7 million PBMCs per sample. The extraction recovered at least 5 micrograms of total RNA per sample. Whole-study findings and limits: Without sorted subsets, naive and antigen-experienced compartments could not be conclusively compared.

The CDR3 runs to 14 residues. With 2 bases clipped from V and 7 bases from J, the junction kept 3 bases outside the gene matches. Germline V gene data show CDR1 as MNHEY and CDR2 as SVGEGT. About this clonotype itself: What it recognizes is unknown.

The sample comprised blood. V and J are TRBV6-2 or TRBV6-3 and TRBJ2-5; 11 bases are a match to TRBD2. The receptor was derived from a man between 60 and 75 years old in good health. CDR3 amino acids: CASSYRGLAVTQYF. The CDR3 bases are TGTGCCAGCAGTTACCGGGGACTAGCGGTGACCCAGTACTTC.